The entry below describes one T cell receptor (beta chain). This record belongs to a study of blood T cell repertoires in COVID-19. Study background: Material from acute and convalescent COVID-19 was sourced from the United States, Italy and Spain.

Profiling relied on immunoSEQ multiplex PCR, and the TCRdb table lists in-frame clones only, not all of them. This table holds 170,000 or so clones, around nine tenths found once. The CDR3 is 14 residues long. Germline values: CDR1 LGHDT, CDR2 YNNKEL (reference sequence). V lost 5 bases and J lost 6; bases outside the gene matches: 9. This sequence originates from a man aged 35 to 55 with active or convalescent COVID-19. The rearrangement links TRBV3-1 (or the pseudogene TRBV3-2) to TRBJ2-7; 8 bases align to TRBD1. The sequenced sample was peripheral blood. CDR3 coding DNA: TGTGCCAGCAGCTCGAATTCGGACAGGGCCGAGCAGTACTTC. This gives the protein CASSSNSDRAEQYF.